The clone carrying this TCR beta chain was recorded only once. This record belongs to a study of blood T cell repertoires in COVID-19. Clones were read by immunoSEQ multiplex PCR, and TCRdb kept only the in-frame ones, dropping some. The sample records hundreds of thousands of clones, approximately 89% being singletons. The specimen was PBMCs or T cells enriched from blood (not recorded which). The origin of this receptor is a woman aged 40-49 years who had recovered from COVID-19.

CDR3 amino acids: CASSAATGYREKLFF. CDR3 nucleotide sequence: TGTGCCAGCAGCGCCGCAACAGGCTATCGTGAAAAACTGTTTTTT. The chain carries TRBV9 and TRBJ1-4; D is perhaps TRBD1 (5 bases). The CDR3 runs 15 residues. Germline loops: CDR1 SGDLS, CDR2 YYNGEE. V lost 3 bases and J lost 7, with 16 bases in between.